These T cell receptor beta chains were read from a single sample in a study of blood T cell repertoires in COVID-19. The repertoire was sequenced with immunoSEQ multiplex PCR; TCRdb's copy has only in-frame clones and lacks some. Found here are some 200,000 clones, approximately 80% of them singletons; the top ten hold about 7.8%. The specimen sequenced was peripheral blood. These receptors all come from a woman aged 80 or over with COVID-19, enrolled during active disease. CDR3s include the opening cysteine and the closing phenylalanine or tryptophan. D genes are given only for firm matches. Clone size is not always given. Where it is, it says once, few, many or a class for expanded clones.

D: TRBD2; J: TRBJ2-1; size: -; V: TRBV5-1; DNA: TGCGCCAGCAGCTCCAGCGGGGGGCCCTACAATGAGCAGTTCTTC; CDR3: CASSSSGGPYNEQFF
D: -; J: TRBJ1-1; size: -; V: TRBV7-9; DNA: TGTGCCAGCAGCCTACTACAGGCGTCCACTGAAGCTTTCTTT; CDR3: CASSLLQASTEAFF
D: -; J: TRBJ1-6; size: few; V: TRBV6-4; DNA: TGTGCCAGCCAGGCATCCCTCCACTTT; CDR3: CASQASLHF
D: -; J: TRBJ1-4; size: -; V: TRBV5-6; DNA: TGTGCCAGCAGCTTGGGGAAGAGGAATGAAAAACTGTTTTTT; CDR3: CASSLGKRNEKLFF
D: -; J: TRBJ1-1; size: few; V: TRBV7-6; DNA: TGTGCCAGCAGCTTAGCCGGACCCGGGGTGGAAGCTTTCTTT; CDR3: CASSLAGPGVEAFF
D: TRBD1; J: TRBJ1-1; size: -; V: TRBV19; DNA: TGTGCCAGTAGTATAGGGGACAGGGTGAGAAGTGGTGAAGCTTTCTTT; CDR3: CASSIGDRVRSGEAFF
D: -; J: TRBJ2-7; size: few; V: TRBV5-1; DNA: TGCGCCAGCAGCTTGGCCCTCAGATTGGCTCCCTACGAGCAGTACTTC; CDR3: CASSLALRLAPYEQYF
D: TRBD1; J: TRBJ2-7; size: -; V: TRBV3-1/TRBV3-2; DNA: TGTGCCAGCAGCCGACAGGGGTACGAGCAGTACTTC; CDR3: CASSRQGYEQYF
D: -; J: TRBJ2-5; size: once; V: TRBV6-5; DNA: TGTGCCAGCAGTTATATGGCGGCCGCGTACCAAGAGACCCAGTACTTC; CDR3: CASSYMAAAYQETQYF
D: -; J: TRBJ2-3; size: -; V: TRBV5-3; DNA: TGTGCCAGAAGCGAGCCAGATACGCAGTATTTT; CDR3: CARSEPDTQYF
D: -; J: TRBJ1-1; size: -; V: TRBV28; DNA: TGTGCCAGCACTCTGCAGGGCATGGGGAACACTGAAGCTTTCTTT; CDR3: CASTLQGMGNTEAFF
D: -; J: TRBJ1-5; size: -; V: TRBV5-5; DNA: TGTGCCAGCAGCTTGTACAGGCAGCTAAATCAGCCCCAGCATTTT; CDR3: CASSLYRQLNQPQHF
D: TRBD2; J: TRBJ2-5; size: -; V: TRBV9; DNA: TGTGCCAGCAGCGCCGGACTAGCGGGAGGTGGAGAGACCCAGTACTTC; CDR3: CASSAGLAGGGETQYF